A single sample gave rise to the 4 T cell receptor beta chains below, sequenced in a study of blood T cell repertoires in COVID-19. Repertoires were generated with immunoSEQ multiplex PCR, while TCRdb's copy carries only in-frame clones and drops some. The sample shows about 300,000 clones, more than 75% of them seen only once. Sequences were obtained from peripheral blood. These TCRs come from a man between 65 and 79 years old with acute or convalescent COVID-19.

The V call is TRBV3-1 (or the pseudogene TRBV3-2), the J call TRBJ1-1, with 7 bases that match TRBD1. The CDR3 is 14 amino acids. V lost 1 base to trimming and J lost 4 bases; unmatched junction nucleotides: 3. Per the germline V gene, CDR1 is LGHDT and CDR2 is YNNKEL (reference sequence). In DNA form, the CDR3 reads TGTGCCAGCAGCCAAGGACAGGGAGGCACTGAAGCTTTCTTT. This sequence encodes CASSQGQGGTEAFF.

The chain couples TRBV5-4 to TRBJ1-6, with TRBD1 matching over 9 bases. CDR3 length: 15 amino acids. In germline, CDR1 is SGHNT, CDR2 YYREEE (reference sequence). V was pared by 0 bases and J by 8 bases, with 3 bases of the junction left unmatched. The CDR3 region is CASSLGGQGYSPLHF. CDR3 nucleotides: TGTGCCAGCAGCTTGGGGGGACAGGGTTATTCACCCCTCCACTTT. The full variable domain, rest sourced from reference TRBV5-4 and TRBJ1-6, is ETGVTQSPTHLIKTRGQQVTLRCSSQSGHNTVSWYQQALGQGPQFIFQYYREEENGRGNFPPRFSGLQFPNYSSELNVNALELDDSALYLCASSLGGQGYSPLHFGNGTRLTVT.

V is TRBV6-2 or TRBV6-3 and J is TRBJ1-5; the D is unclear. This CDR3 has 14 amino acids. Looked up from germline, CDR1 is MNHEY and CDR2 is SVGEGT. With 3 bases removed from V and 2 bases from J, the gap between germline ends came to 8 bases. CDR3: CASSYFGGNQPQHF. The CDR3 nucleotides are TGTGCCAGCAGTTATTTTGGAGGCAATCAGCCCCAGCATTTT.

This clone was counted between two and nine times. The rearrangement joins TRBV7-9 to TRBJ2-2, with 14 bases aligning to TRBD2. V shed 4 bases and J 5 bases; nucleotides not matched to a gene: 0. The CDR3 contains 15 residues. CDR1 is SEHNR and CDR2 is FQNEAQ in the germline V gene (reference sequence). The DNA of the CDR3 is TGTGCCAGCAGCTGGACTAGCGGGGGGACCGGGGAGCTGTTTTTT. It specifies CASSWTSGGTGELFF.